The 5 T cell receptor beta chains below come from one sample, sequenced in a study of human T cells and chemical hapten exposure. Using its own MiXCR run on the RACE reads, TCRdb lists one record per CDR3 protein. The table has 65,000 or so distinct CDR3 sequences, around 6.1% seen once. Noted time point: healthy volunteer bleed at 6 weeks. Before extraction, the whole blood was not fractionated, and total RNA was taken from it. Material for sequencing was whole blood. All receptors come from a female donor in good health. Some clones in this sample may be carry-over from other donors' samples.

This clonotype was observed many times. The chain carries TRBV3-1 and TRBJ2-7; the D is unclear. This CDR3 comprises 13 residues. Germline loops: CDR1 LGHDT, CDR2 YNNKEL (reference sequence). V was pared by 4 bases and J by 0 bases, with 7 bases between. CDR3 protein: CASSPSNSYEQYF. The CDR3 region has the DNA TGTGCCAGCAGCCCCTCCAACTCCTACGAGCAGTACTTC.

This chain links TRBV28 with TRBJ2-7; 7 positions agree with TRBD1. Germline CDR1 MDHEN, CDR2 SYDVKM. The CDR3 consists of 11 residues. The trim removed 5 bases at V and 5 bases at J, leaving 0 bases unmatched. This chain's CDR3 is CASSDRDEQYF. CDR3 bases: TGTGCCAGCAGTGACAGGGACGAGCAGTACTTC.

Ten or more counts support this clonotype. V is TRBV12-5 and J is TRBJ1-1, with D maybe TRBD1 (6 bases). Trimming took 0 bases from V and 1 from J, leaving 9 bases between them. In germline, CDR1 is LGHNT, CDR2 FRNRAP. The CDR3 is 15 amino acids. CDR3 amino acids: CASGLVLQGNTEAFF. In nucleotides, the CDR3 is TGTGCTAGTGGTTTGGTACTACAGGGGAACACTGAAGCTTTCTTT. The whole variable domain, remainder taken from reference TRBV12-5 and TRBJ1-1, is DARVTQTPRHKVTEMGQEVTMRCQPILGHNTVFWYRQTMMQGLELLAYFRNRAPLDDSGMPKDRFSAEMPDATLATLKIQPSEPRDSAVYFCASGLVLQGNTEAFFGQGTRLTVV.

J is TRBJ2-1 and V is TRBV28; D is unclear. From germline, CDR1 is MDHEN and CDR2 SYDVKM. Trimming took off 3 bases at V and 4 bases at J, with 13 bases between the two ends. CDR3 length equals 15 residues. The CDR3 bases are TGTGCCAGCAGTTTTCTGGCAGGCACTTACAATGAGCAGTTCTTC. Protein: CASSFLAGTYNEQFF.

In its sample, this clonotype was seen a few times. V gene TRBV12-3 or TRBV12-4 combines with J gene TRBJ1-1, with TRBD1 identical over 7 bases. This CDR3 region has 14 residues. The trim removed 6 bases at V and 0 bases at J, leaving 4 bases unmatched. CDR3: CASSRGIMNTEAFF. CDR3 DNA: TGTGCCAGCAGCAGGGGGATAATGAACACTGAAGCTTTCTTT.